This T cell receptor beta chain was observed in a study of Ad26.COV2.S vaccination and SARS-CoV-2 variants. About the research overall: Recipients of Ad26.COV2.S got it intramuscularly, once or twice 56 days apart. Overall study findings and caveats: Those who received vaccine or placebo ended up with similar non-spike TCR breadth.

There are a few counts of this clone. Its cognate antigen is unknown. This sample also contains other DNA sequences that code for the same CDR3. The method was immunoSEQ multiplex PCR; TCRdb's version includes in-frame clones alone and lacks a portion of them. The sample carries 350,000 to 500,000 clones, 80% to 95% recorded once. Treatment of the sample: roughly 18 received Ad26.COV2.S at low or high dose, single or two shots; 5 received placebo; per-sample allocation not given. The investigators took samples on day 63 after the first vaccine or placebo injection. Here the sequenced sample was peripheral blood, taken in a trial of Ad26.COV2.S vaccine versus placebo. This sequence was found in a person between 18 and 59 years old who received the Ad26.COV2.S COVID-19 vaccine or a placebo.

CDR3 amino acids: CASSPGQGNTEAFF. Written as DNA, the CDR3 is TGCGCCAGCAGCCCCGGACAGGGGAACACTGAAGCTTTCTTT. The chain recombines TRBV5-1 with TRBJ1-1, with 8 bases identical to TRBD1. The CDR3 is made up of 14 amino acids. Germline V gives CDR1 SGHRS, CDR2 YFSETQ. V lost 4 bases, J lost 1 base, and 3 bases stayed unmatched.